Shown below are 29 T cell receptor beta chains from a single sample sequenced in a study of blood T cell repertoires in COVID-19. Sequenced by immunoSEQ multiplex PCR; TCRdb stores in-frame clones only, minus some. The sample has nearly 110,000 clones, around four fifths seen once. Sequenced: peripheral blood. The receptors here all came from a man aged 65 to 85 with acute or convalescent COVID-19.

The V call is TRBV10-3, the J call TRBJ1-2, with D possibly TRBD1 on 6 matching bases. This CDR3 has 13 residues. From germline, CDR1 is ENHRY and CDR2 SYGVKD. V was trimmed by 10 bases and J by 0 bases, leaving 12 bases between them. CDR3 sequence (DNA): TGTGCCACCCTGGACAGCACTAACTATGGCTACACCTTC. Protein product: CATLDSTNYGYTF.

The gene calls are TRBV2 and TRBJ1-2; TRBD1 matches 11 bases. V shed 4 bases and J 3 bases; nucleotides not matched to a gene: 1. Per the germline V gene, CDR1 is SNHLY and CDR2 is FYNNEI. This CDR3 has 14 amino acids. This chain's CDR3 is CASSGDRGYYGYTF. CDR3 coding DNA: TGTGCCAGCAGTGGGGACAGGGGGTACTATGGCTACACCTTC.

This chain uses TRBV15 with TRBJ2-7, with D uncertain. Germline lookup yields CDR1 LNHNV and CDR2 YYDKDF (reference sequence). The V end was cut by 0 bases, the J end by 4 bases, with 4 bases between. The CDR3 covers 12 residues. The CDR3, as DNA: TGTGCCACCAGCAGAGATTATTACGAGCAGTACTTC. This codes for CATSRDYYEQYF.

The chain links TRBV24-1 to TRBJ1-2; D not certain. Germline V gene lookup returns CDR1 KGHDR and CDR2 SFDVKD. Trimming removed 4 bases at V and 0 bases at J, with 5 bases between. This CDR3 spans 13 amino acids. The CDR3, as DNA: TGTGCCACCAGTGAGGCCGCTAACTATGGCTACACCTTC. It specifies CATSEAANYGYTF.

This chain connects TRBV5-1 to TRBJ2-2; 8 bases line up with TRBD1. Losses at the gene ends were 0 bases for V and 1 base for J; bases not matched to a gene: 2. Germline V CDR1 and CDR2: SGHRS, YFSETQ. The CDR3 runs to 16 residues. The CDR3 region has the DNA TGCGCCAGCAGCTTGGCGGACAGGGAGAACACCGGGGAGCTGTTTTTT. Protein: CASSLADRENTGELFF. The whole variable domain, filled in from reference TRBV5-1 and TRBJ2-2, reads KAGVTQTPRYLIKTRGQQVTLSCSPISGHRSVSWYQQTPGQGLQFLFEYFSETQRNKGNFPGRFSGRQFSNSRSEMNVSTLELGDSALYLCASSLADRENTGELFFGEGSRLTVL.

The rearrangement uses TRBV11-3 and TRBJ2-1, with 8 bases that match TRBD1. V shed 5 bases, J shed 1 base, and the junction held 4 bases outside the gene matches. Looked up from germline, CDR1 is SGHNT and CDR2 is YENEEA. This CDR3 contains 15 residues. The CDR3 DNA reads TGTGCCAGCAGCGACGGACAGGGTTCCTACAATGAGCAGTTCTTC. Translation gives CASSDGQGSYNEQFF.

The chain couples TRBV14 to TRBJ2-4, with 7 bases lining up with TRBD1. Germline loops: CDR1 SGHDN, CDR2 FVKESK. This CDR3 is built from 14 residues. The junction had 6 bases not matched to a gene; V was cut back by 3 bases and J by 7 bases. This CDR3 reads CASSHSGTENIQYF. The CDR3 DNA sequence: TGTGCCAGCAGCCATTCCGGGACAGAGAACATTCAGTACTTC.

The genes are TRBV4-3 and TRBJ2-3; maybe TRBD2 (6 bases). CDR3 length: 17 residues. CDR1 is LGHNA, CDR2 YSLEER, per germline. V lost 0 bases, J lost 5 bases, and 18 bases lay in between. CDR3 amino acids: CASSQDGTAGRRDTQYF. The CDR3 region has the DNA TGCGCCAGCAGCCAAGATGGTACGGCAGGGAGGAGAGATACGCAGTATTTT.

The CDR3 loop is CASSITLQGEAFF. As DNA, the CDR3 is TGTGCCAGCAGCATAACCCTACAGGGAGAAGCTTTCTTT. The rearrangement links TRBV6-4 to TRBJ1-1, with D possibly TRBD1 on 6 matching bases. Looked up from germline, CDR1 is MRHNA and CDR2 is SNTAGT. V gave up 6 bases and J gave up 8 bases, with 16 bases separating them. The CDR3 is 13 residues long.

The chain links TRBV3-1 (or the pseudogene TRBV3-2) to TRBJ1-2; 9 bases agree with TRBD1. With 0 bases clipped from V and 10 bases from J, the junction kept 9 bases outside the gene matches. The CDR3 covers 15 residues. The germline gives CDR1 LGHDT, CDR2 YNNKEL (reference sequence). The CDR3, as DNA: TGTGCCAGCAGCCAAGATGGCGGGACAGGGAGCGACTACACCTTC. Its translation: CASSQDGGTGSDYTF.

This clone was observed a few times. The chain carries TRBV15 and TRBJ2-1, with 12 bases that match TRBD2. The CDR3 totals 17 residues. V shed 1 base, J shed 3 bases, and the junction held 4 bases outside the gene matches. Germline lookup yields CDR1 LNHNV and CDR2 YYDKDF (reference sequence). The DNA for the CDR3 is TGTGCCACCAGCAGAGCTCGGACTAGCGGGAACTACAATGAGCAGTTCTTC. Amino acids: CATSRARTSGNYNEQFF.

This clone was found once. V gene TRBV11-3 combines with J gene TRBJ2-2; D perhaps matches TRBD2 (6 bases). This CDR3 contains 14 residues. V lost 4 bases and J 1 base, leaving 7 bases between the germline ends. Germline CDR1 and CDR2: SGHNT and YENEEA. CDR3 amino acids: CASSSGGNTGELFF. The CDR3 nucleotides read TGTGCCAGCAGCTCCGGGGGGAACACCGGGGAGCTGTTTTTT.

The chain recombines TRBV7-2 with TRBJ2-7; 9 nucleotides match TRBD1. Germline V gives CDR1 SGHTA, CDR2 FQGNSA. The J segment lost 1 base and the V segment lost 2 bases, leaving 3 bases of the junction unmatched. The CDR3 runs 15 residues. Here the CDR3 reads CASSLKGQGSYEQYF. The CDR3 bases are TGTGCCAGCAGCTTAAAGGGACAGGGATCCTACGAGCAGTACTTC.

This chain uses TRBV7-9 with TRBJ2-2; no reliable D call. Germline CDR1 and CDR2: SEHNR and FQNEAQ (reference sequence). The CDR3 extends over 13 amino acids. V shed 6 bases and J shed 1 base, with 6 bases lying between them. The CDR3 spells CASSLRNTGELFF. The CDR3 coding sequence is TGTGCCAGCAGTCTGAGGAACACCGGGGAGCTGTTTTTT.

The chain carries TRBV5-4 and TRBJ2-5, with D perhaps matching TRBD1 (6 bases). CDR1 is SGHNT, CDR2 YYREEE, per germline (reference sequence). With 4 bases removed from V and 6 bases from J, the gap between germline ends came to 13 bases. This CDR3 is 13 amino acids long. CDR3: CASSLGTPQTQYF. DNA of the CDR3: TGTGCCAGCAGCCTAGGGACACCCCAGACCCAGTACTTC. The entire variable domain, with the rest obtained from reference TRBV5-4 and TRBJ2-5, is as follows: ETGVTQSPTHLIKTRGQQVTLRCSSQSGHNTVSWYQQALGQGPQFIFQYYREEENGRGNFPPRFSGLQFPNYSSELNVNALELDDSALYLCASSLGTPQTQYFGPGTRLLVL.

V and J are TRBV11-2 and TRBJ1-4, with 9 bases lining up with TRBD1. CDR3 size: 15 residues. CDR1 is SGHAT and CDR2 is FQNNGV in the germline V gene. With 1 base clipped from V and 8 bases from J, the junction kept 5 bases outside the gene matches. CDR3 region: CASSLGGQGWEKLFF. The CDR3 DNA is TGTGCCAGCAGCTTAGGGGGACAGGGATGGGAAAAACTGTTTTTT.

This clone was observed once. The V call is TRBV7-2, the J call TRBJ1-2; no firm D call. Trimming removed 4 bases at V and 2 bases at J, with 8 bases between. Germline assignment: CDR1 SGHTA and CDR2 FQGNSA. There are 13 residues in the CDR3. CDR3 sequence: CASSSPVNYGYTF. For the CDR3, the DNA is TGTGCCAGCAGCTCCCCAGTCAACTATGGCTACACCTTC.

This clone showed up just a few times. This rearrangement joins TRBV27 to TRBJ2-1; 11 nucleotides agree with TRBD2. Trimming removed 6 bases from V and 4 bases from J; junction bases left unmatched: 5. CDR1 and CDR2 (germline): MNHEY, SMNVEV (reference sequence). The CDR3 spans 15 residues. CDR3 sequence: CASSLLAGVYNEQFF. The CDR3 region has the DNA TGTGCCAGCAGCCTACTAGCGGGGGTTTACAATGAGCAGTTCTTC.

In this sample, this clone turned up a few times. The chain employs TRBV12-3 or TRBV12-4 and TRBJ2-3; D gene ambiguous. Trimming took off 4 bases at V and 8 bases at J, with 7 bases between the two ends. The CDR3 runs to 11 residues. The CDR3: CASSWAGTQYF. The CDR3 DNA sequence: TGTGCCAGCAGTTGGGCAGGTACGCAGTATTTT.

This clone was observed a handful of times. The same CDR3 arises from other DNA sequences in this sample as well. The rearrangement uses TRBV11-2 and TRBJ1-1; D is ambiguous. V dropped 1 base and J dropped 1 base, with 4 bases sitting between them. Per the germline V gene, CDR1 is SGHAT and CDR2 is FQNNGV. The CDR3 contains 13 residues. CDR3 in amino acids: CASSLVRNTEAFF. The CDR3 bases are TGTGCCAGCAGCTTAGTTAGGAACACTGAAGCTTTCTTT. Full variable domain (missing parts from reference TRBV11-2 and TRBJ1-1): EAGVAQSPRYKIIEKRQSVAFWCNPISGHATLYWYQQILGQGPKLLIQFQNNGVVDDSQLPKDRFSAERLKGVDSTLKIQPAKLEDSAVYLCASSLVRNTEAFFGQGTRLTVV.

For this clone: Other DNA sequences within the sample encode an identical CDR3. In DNA form, the CDR3 reads TGTGCCAGCAGCTTAGGACAGGGGGCCCACGAGCAGTACTTC. Translation: CASSLGQGAHEQYF. This sequence joins TRBV7-9 and TRBJ2-7, with TRBD1 matching over 10 bases. Trimming at V came to 1 base and at J to 5 bases, leaving 2 bases not matched to a gene. Germline V lookup: CDR1 SEHNR, CDR2 FQNEAQ (reference sequence). This CDR3 is 14 amino acids long.

The chain combines TRBV15 with TRBJ2-1; TRBD2 agrees at 8 bases. The V and J ends lost 5 bases and 4 bases, in that order; junction bases with no gene match: 7. CDR3 length: 15 amino acids. Germline loops: CDR1 LNHNV, CDR2 YYDKDF (reference sequence). The CDR3 region has the DNA TGTGCCACCAGCGGGACGGGGGGGGCGTACAATGAGCAGTTCTTC. Amino acids: CATSGTGGAYNEQFF.

V usage is TRBV5-1 and J usage is TRBJ1-2, with D tentatively TRBD1 (6 bases). This CDR3 region has 15 residues. Germline V gives CDR1 SGHRS, CDR2 YFSETQ. Between the trimmed V and J ends, which lost 5 bases and 2 bases, there was a span of 16 bases. The CDR3 is CASRASGGTNYGYTF. CDR3 bases: TGCGCCAGCAGGGCGTCTGGGGGCACCAACTATGGCTACACCTTC. The full variable domain, rest sourced from reference TRBV5-1 and TRBJ1-2, is KAGVTQTPRYLIKTRGQQVTLSCSPISGHRSVSWYQQTPGQGLQFLFEYFSETQRNKGNFPGRFSGRQFSNSRSEMNVSTLELGDSALYLCASRASGGTNYGYTFGSGTRLTVV.

The chain carries TRBV7-3 and TRBJ2-1, with 9 bases that match TRBD2. This CDR3 has 15 residues. Germline CDR1 reads SGHTA; CDR2 reads FQGTGA. V shed 5 bases and J 6 bases; nucleotides not matched to a gene: 8. This chain's CDR3 is CASSRSLAGVNEQFF. The CDR3 DNA is TGTGCCAGCAGCCGCTCGTTAGCGGGGGTCAATGAGCAGTTCTTC.

The rearrangement uses TRBV11-2 and TRBJ2-1; tentative D call: TRBD2 (7 bases). Per germline, CDR1 SGHAT and CDR2 FQNNGV. This CDR3 is 14 amino acids long. V was clipped by 3 bases and J by 6 bases, with 12 bases between them. DNA for the CDR3: TGTGCCAGCAGCTTTGAGGGGGGGACCAATGAGCAGTTCTTC. This translates into CASSFEGGTNEQFF.

A word on this clone: One junction end does not reproduce the germline sequence, and a read error may be involved. The chain is built from TRBV18 and TRBJ1-6, with 7 bases that match TRBD1. This CDR3 comprises 17 residues. CDR1 KGHSH and CDR2 LQKENI come from the germline V gene. CDR3 in DNA: TGTGCCAGCTCAACACCGCCTCCGACAGGGTCGGCTTCACCCCTCCACTTT. Translating it yields CASSTPPPTGSASPLHF.

The chain joins TRBV11-2 to TRBJ1-4; 9 nucleotides line up with TRBD1. From germline, CDR1 is SGHAT and CDR2 FQNNGV. There are 14 residues in the CDR3. V was pared by 5 bases and J by 4 bases, with 2 bases of the junction left unmatched. In nucleotides, the CDR3 is TGTGCCAGCAGCCCGGGACAGGGTAATGAAAAACTGTTTTTT. Protein: CASSPGQGNEKLFF.

The chain's CDR3 is CASSLVGGINNQPQHF. The DNA of the CDR3 is TGTGCCAGCAGCTTAGTGGGGGGAATTAACAATCAGCCCCAGCATTTT. The chain couples TRBV7-2 to TRBJ1-5, with D possibly being TRBD1 (5 bases). Germline V gene sequence: CDR1 SGHTA, CDR2 FQGNSA. V lost 1 base and J 3 bases, leaving 13 bases between the germline ends. This CDR3 is 16 amino acids long.

This rearrangement joins TRBV3-1 (or the pseudogene TRBV3-2) to TRBJ1-1; 7 bases line up with TRBD1. The length of the CDR3 is 14 residues. CDR1 and CDR2 from the germline V gene are LGHDT and YNNKEL (reference sequence). V was clipped by 1 base and J by 11 bases; unmatched bases: 10. The CDR3 nucleotides are TGTGCCAGCAGCCAAGGGACAGGAGCCCTGAAGGCTTTCTTT. It translates to CASSQGTGALKAFF.